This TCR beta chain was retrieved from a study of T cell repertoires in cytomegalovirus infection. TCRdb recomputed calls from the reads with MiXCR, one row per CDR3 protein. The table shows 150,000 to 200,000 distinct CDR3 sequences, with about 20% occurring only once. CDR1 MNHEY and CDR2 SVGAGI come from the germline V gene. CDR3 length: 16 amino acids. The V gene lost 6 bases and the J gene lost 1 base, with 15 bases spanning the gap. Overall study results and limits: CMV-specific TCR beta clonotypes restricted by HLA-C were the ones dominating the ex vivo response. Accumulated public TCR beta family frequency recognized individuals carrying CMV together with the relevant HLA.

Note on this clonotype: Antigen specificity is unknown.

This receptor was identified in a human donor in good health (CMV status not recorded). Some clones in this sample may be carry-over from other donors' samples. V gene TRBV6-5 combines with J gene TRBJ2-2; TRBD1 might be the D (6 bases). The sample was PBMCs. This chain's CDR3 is CASSQTPTGNTGELFF. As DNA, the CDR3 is TGTGCCAGCAGCCAGACACCGACAGGGAACACCGGGGAGCTGTTTTTT.